These T cell receptor beta chains were read from a single sample in a study. TCRdb re-called the RT-PCR reads through MiXCR, storing one row per CDR3 protein. Of about 700,000 distinct CDR3 sequences listed, about 14% are singletons. What was sequenced was memory CD4+ T cells from blood. The receptors were gathered from a female donor in good health, serving as a healthy control. Each CDR3 is given with its conserved first and last residue. A D gene is named only where the DNA matches it firmly. A clone size is listed for some rows: how often the clone was seen (once, few, many), or a class if it is expanded.

abundance,len,j_gene,d_gene,v_gene,CDR3nt,CDR3aa
few,18,TRBJ2-2,TRBD1,TRBV19,TGTGCCAGTAGTAAGGGACAGGGGGAAGCGGGACACACCGGGGAGCTGTTTTTT,CASSKGQGEAGHTGELFF
few,16,TRBJ2-3,TRBD2,TRBV7-9,TGTGCCAGCACTCACCCCCTTGGGGGAGGGGCAGATACGCAGTATTTT,CASTHPLGGGADTQYF
NA,16,TRBJ2-3,TRBD2,TRBV4-2,TGTGCCAGCAGCCCCGGACTAGCGGGAGGTGGAGATACGCAGTATTTT,CASSPGLAGGGDTQYF
many,15,TRBJ1-1,NA,TRBV20-1,TGCAGTGCTAGAGACCCATCCTCCCCCTATACTGAAGCTTTCTTT,CSARDPSSPYTEAFF
few,13,TRBJ2-5,TRBD1,TRBV20-1,TGCAGTGCGGGACAGGTTCGTGAAGAGACCCAGTACTTC,CSAGQVREETQYF
NA,14,TRBJ1-6,NA,TRBV20-1,TGCAGTGTTTCAGGACAGTCCTATAATTCACCCCTCCACTTT,CSVSGQSYNSPLHF
NA,13,TRBJ2-7,TRBD1,TRBV6-2/TRBV6-3,TGTGCCAGCAGCAGGGGACAGGGCTACGGGCAGTACTTC,CASSRGQGYGQYF
few,16,TRBJ1-1,NA,TRBV7-2,TGTGCCAGCAGCTTAGTCGGAACAGGGTTGAACACTGAAGCTTTCTTT,CASSLVGTGLNTEAFF
few,15,TRBJ1-5,NA,TRBV10-2,TGCGCCAGCAGTCCGCCTCTCTATAGCAATCAGCCCCAGCATTTT,CASSPPLYSNQPQHF
few,17,TRBJ2-7,TRBD2,TRBV12-3/TRBV12-4,TGTGCCAGCAGTTTAGACCTGGGACTAGCGGGAGATTACGAGCAGTACTTC,CASSLDLGLAGDYEQYF
NA,14,TRBJ2-1,TRBD1,TRBV12-3/TRBV12-4,TGTGCCACCAGACAGGGAAATACGGTGAATGAGCAGTTCTTC,CATRQGNTVNEQFF
few,14,TRBJ2-1,NA,TRBV5-5,TGTGCCAGCAGCTTTGGTCCCCGGTACAATGAGCAGTTCTTC,CASSFGPRYNEQFF
NA,14,TRBJ1-1,TRBD1,TRBV29-1,TGCAGCGTACGCACCGGGACAGGGAACACTGAAGCTTTCTTT,CSVRTGTGNTEAFF
NA,14,TRBJ1-1,NA,TRBV5-6,TGTGCCAGCAGCTCATCAGGGGTTGAAAATGAAGCTTTATTT,CASSSSGVENEALF
NA,14,TRBJ1-4,NA,TRBV6-1,TGTGCCAGCATCCCCGGACAGCGTTCGAGCGGGCTGTTTTTT,CASIPGQRSSGLFF
few,14,TRBJ1-6,NA,TRBV20-1,TGCAGTGCTAGAGATCAAGGGGTTGGTTCACCCCTCCACTTT,CSARDQGVGSPLHF
NA,16,TRBJ1-4,TRBD1,TRBV6-5,TGTGCCAGCAGTCCCTATAGAATGACAGGGGCTGAAAAACTGTTTTTT,CASSPYRMTGAEKLFF
NA,19,TRBJ1-1,NA,TRBV20-1,TGCAGTGCTAGCCAGGCAGGGCGGTTTGGGCGGCGAGGTTGGACTGAAGCTTTCTTT,CSASQAGRFGRRGWTEAFF
many,14,TRBJ2-3,NA,TRBV6-5,TGTGCCAGCTCTCCGGGGGCTAGCACAGATACGCAGTATTTT,CASSPGASTDTQYF
NA,11,TRBJ2-1,TRBD2,TRBV7-2,TGTGCCACCCTGGGGGGGAATGAGCAGTTCTTC,CATLGGNEQFF
many,13,TRBJ2-7,NA,TRBV11-2,TGTGCCAGCAGCTTAGCACAGGGACCCGAGCAGTACTTC,CASSLAQGPEQYF
few,12,TRBJ2-1,NA,TRBV6-2/TRBV6-3,TGTGCCAGCAGAGTTCATTACAATGAGCAGTTCTTC,CASRVHYNEQFF
NA,15,TRBJ2-7,TRBD1,TRBV6-5,TGTGCCAGCAGTTACCGCGGACAGGATAACTACGAGCAGTACTTC,CASSYRGQDNYEQYF
many,14,TRBJ2-3,TRBD1,TRBV10-3,TGTGCCATCAGTCAGGGGGCGGTAGAAGATACGCAGTATTTT,CAISQGAVEDTQYF
many,16,TRBJ1-1,NA,TRBV4-3,TGCGCCAGCAGCCAAGAGGCGGTAGGACGTAACACTGAAGCTTTCTTT,CASSQEAVGRNTEAFF
many,14,TRBJ2-7,NA,TRBV10-3,TGTGCCATCAGGCGGGACGCACAATCCTACGAGCAGTACTTC,CAIRRDAQSYEQYF
many,14,TRBJ2-2,NA,TRBV5-1,TGCGCCAGCAGCTTGGACCCAGGGACCGGGGAGCTGTTTTTT,CASSLDPGTGELFF
NA,19,TRBJ2-5,NA,TRBV5-1,TGCGCCAGCAGCTTGGCTGGACGGGGTTCCGGGGCTAGGGAAGAGACCCAGTACTTC,CASSLAGRGSGAREETQYF
many,14,TRBJ1-2,NA,TRBV7-9,TGCGCCAGCAGCTTTAGCACGGCGAACTATGGCTACACCTTC,CASSFSTANYGYTF
few,15,TRBJ1-5,TRBD1,TRBV29-1,TGCAGCGTCCGAGGGGCGGGACAGGGCAATCAGCCCCAGCATTTT,CSVRGAGQGNQPQHF
NA,11,TRBJ1-6,NA,TRBV13,TGTGCCAGCAGTAGGAATTCACCCCTCCACTTT,CASSRNSPLHF
few,11,TRBJ2-1,NA,TRBV12-3/TRBV12-4,TGTGCCAGCAGTTTTAGGACCGAGCAGTTCTTC,CASSFRTEQFF
NA,15,TRBJ2-1,NA,TRBV20-1,TGCAGTGCTAGCCGGCCAGGGGGGTCCTACAATGAGCAGTTCTTC,CSASRPGGSYNEQFF
many,18,TRBJ2-3,TRBD2,TRBV12-3/TRBV12-4,TGTGCCAGCAGTTCGGGACTAGCGGGAGTTGGCAATAGAGATACGCAGTATTTT,CASSSGLAGVGNRDTQYF
NA,17,TRBJ1-5,NA,TRBV7-6,TGTGCCAGCAGCTTAGGAGCCGAAAACAGGGACAATCAGCCCCAGCATTTT,CASSLGAENRDNQPQHF
NA,13,TRBJ2-5,NA,TRBV7-8,TGTGCCAGCATCACACACCCACAAGAGACCCAGTACTTC,CASITHPQETQYF
NA,16,TRBJ1-5,NA,TRBV18,TGTGCCAGCTCACCGGTAGGGGGGCATAGCAATCAGCCCCAGCATTTT,CASSPVGGHSNQPQHF
NA,13,TRBJ1-3,NA,TRBV6-5,TGTGCCAGCAGGAAGGGCTCTGGAAACACCATATATTTT,CASRKGSGNTIYF
few,16,TRBJ1-1,TRBD1,TRBV7-8,TGTGCCAGCAGCTTAGTCAGGGGGCAGGGGAACACTGAAGCTTTCTTT,CASSLVRGQGNTEAFF
few,14,TRBJ2-3,NA,TRBV6-6,TGTGCCAGCAGTTACCCTCGGAGGGGAGATACGCAGTATTTT,CASSYPRRGDTQYF
few,16,TRBJ1-5,NA,TRBV20-1,TGCAGTGCTAGAGATGGGCTCAGGGGCTCGGGGCAGCCCCAGCATTTT,CSARDGLRGSGQPQHF